Given below is one T cell receptor beta chain in context. This CDR3 spans 13 amino acids. Per the germline V gene, CDR1 is MDHEN and CDR2 is SYDVKM. V lost 6 bases and J 0 bases, leaving 6 bases between the germline ends. The data belong to a study of shared clonotypes between healthy human individuals. At the level of the study: Each donor had three CD4 naive, three CD4 memory, two CD8 naive and one CD8 memory plate.

TCRdb's table, derived via immunoSEQ multiplex PCR, lists solely in-frame clones and lacks some. Counted here are over 75,000 clones, roughly three quarters occurring once; the ten biggest clones make up approximately 50%. The sequenced material came from memory CD8+ T cells sorted from blood. Stated subset: CD45RO+ cells pooled with CCR7-negative TemRA cells. V usage is TRBV28 and J usage is TRBJ2-4; no definite D call. The sequence came from a man aged 25-45 years in good health. The CDR3 DNA is TGTGCCAGCAGCGGTTTAGCCAAAAACATTCAGTACTTC. It codes for CASSGLAKNIQYF.